Listed below are T cell receptor beta chains from one sample, sequenced in a study of T cells in Graves' hyperthyroidism and ophthalmopathy. TCRdb analysed the multiplex PCR reads with MiXCR anew, one entry per CDR3 protein. The sample has approximately 870,000 distinct CDR3 sequences, about two fifths seen once. The sample taken for sequencing was blood. All receptors derive from a man in his late teens or twenties with Graves' hyperthyroidism. The CDR3 runs from the conserved cysteine through the conserved F or W. Fields, in order: J gene, V gene, D gene, clone size, CDR3 DNA, CDR3 protein. The D gene is left open where the match is weak. Clone size is given for some rows only: seen once, a few or many times, or a class if the clone is expanded.

TRBJ2-7 TRBV7-2 - many TGTGCCAGCAGCTTATGGTCTGGCGGGGGCTCGTACTTC CASSLWSGGGSYF
TRBJ2-7 TRBV10-2 - - TGTGCCAGCAGCGTAGGGGGAACCTCAGCCTACGAGCAGTGCTTC CASSVGGTSAYEQCF
TRBJ1-5 TRBV20-1 - few TGCAGTGCTAGAGGACTAAGGGGCAATCAGCCCCAGCATTTT CSARGLRGNQPQHF
TRBJ2-5 TRBV7-9 - few TGTGCCAGCAGCTTGAAACAGAGGGAGACCCAGTACTTC CASSLKQRETQYF
TRBJ1-1 TRBV2 - many TGTGCCAGCAGTGGACAACCGGTTATTGAAGCTTTCTTT CASSGQPVIEAFF
TRBJ2-5 TRBV5-1 TRBD2 - TGCGCCAGCAGCTTCGGGGGGGAGAACCAGTACTTC CASSFGGENQYF
TRBJ1-4 TRBV7-4 - - TGCGCCAGCAGCCGAGCGGGACAAAGCGAAAAACTGTTTTTT CASSRAGQSEKLFF
TRBJ1-1 TRBV3-1 - - TGTGCCAGCACCACACGGGGGCTAGGAGTGGAAGCTTTCTTT CASTTRGLGVEAFF
TRBJ2-5 TRBV5-1 - - TGCGCCAGCAGCTACAACGGGGAAGAGACCCAGTACTTC CASSYNGEETQYF
TRBJ2-7 TRBV2 - few TGTGCCAGCAGTCCCACCTTCCTTCTGAACGAGCAGTACTTC CASSPTFLLNEQYF
TRBJ1-1 TRBV12-3/TRBV12-4 - many TGTGCCAGCAGCCGGACATCGAACACTGAAGCTTTCTTT CASSRTSNTEAFF
TRBJ2-5 TRBV9 - few TGTGCCAGCAGCGGGGGAACAGGGAGGGTGGAGACCCAGTACTTC CASSGGTGRVETQYF
TRBJ2-2 TRBV2 TRBD1 - TGTGCCAGCAGGGATGAGAGGGGGCGGAACACCGGGGAGCTGTTTTTT CASRDERGRNTGELFF
TRBJ2-7 TRBV12-3/TRBV12-4 - many TGTGCCAGCAGCCTCGATCGGGGCATGAGCTCCTACGAGCAGTACTTC CASSLDRGMSSYEQYF
TRBJ2-7 TRBV7-9 - - TGTGCCAGCAGCGCAGATGAGGGGGAAGGTGAGCAGTACTTC CASSADEGEGEQYF